These T cell receptor beta chains were read from a single sample in a study of blood T cells in healthy people across ages. TCRdb used MiXCR to reprocess the 5' RACE reads, holding one entry per CDR3 protein. The sample records about 1.4 million distinct CDR3 sequences, around 59% being singletons. The sample taken for sequencing was blood. The origin of the receptors is a man between 18 and 35 years old in good health. CDR3s include the opening cysteine and the closing phenylalanine or tryptophan. D genes are given only for firm matches. Some rows have no size entry. The others give once, few or many, or a class for an expanded clone.

>TRBV20-1|NA|TRBJ2-3|NA
TGCAGTGCTGGACCGGGGGCAGATACGCAGTATTTT
CSAGPGADTQYF
>TRBV27|NA|TRBJ2-1|NA
TGTGCCAGCAGTCCCCTTTTTCCTGTTACTGAGCAGTTCTTC
CASSPLFPVTEQFF
>TRBV5-4|NA|TRBJ2-5|NA
TGTGCCAGCAGCGGATCGGACACCTACAAGCAGTACTTC
CASSGSDTYKQYF
>TRBV20-1|NA|TRBJ2-3|NA
TGCAGTGCTAGTATCCCCATTGGGCGGACAGATACGCAGTATTTT
CSASIPIGRTDTQYF
>TRBV5-4|NA|TRBJ2-7|TRBD2
TGTGCCAGCAGCTTAAGTAGCGGGGCCTCCTACGAGCAGTACTTC
CASSLSSGASYEQYF
>TRBV9|few|TRBJ2-7|TRBD1
TGTGCCAGCGGACCCGGACAGGGCACCTACGAGCAGTACTTC
CASGPGQGTYEQYF
>TRBV2|NA|TRBJ2-5|TRBD1
TGTGCCAGCAGCCTTCCGGGACAGGGGTTGGGAGAGACCCAGTACTTC
CASSLPGQGLGETQYF
>TRBV15|NA|TRBJ1-2|TRBD1
TGTGCCACCAGCAGAGACGCCGGGACAGGGGGCTTCTATGGCTACACCTTC
CATSRDAGTGGFYGYTF
>TRBV27|few|TRBJ2-4|NA
TGTGCCAGCAGATTAACTCCCTACCCTAATGACTTAGCCAAAAACATTCAGTACTTC
CASRLTPYPNDLAKNIQYF
>TRBV7-9|NA|TRBJ2-7|TRBD2
TGTGCCAGCAGCTTAGCCCTTCTAGCGGGAATATACTCCTACGAGCAGTACTTC
CASSLALLAGIYSYEQYF
>TRBV3-1|NA|TRBJ2-5|NA
TGTGCCAGCAGCCAATTAACCCTACCCCAAGAGACCCAGTACTTC
CASSQLTLPQETQYF
>TRBV20-1|NA|TRBJ2-1|TRBD2
TGCAGTGCCCCCCTAGCGGGAGGGAACAATGAGCAGTTCTTC
CSAPLAGGNNEQFF
>TRBV13|NA|TRBJ2-7|NA
TGTGCCAGCAGCTTAGGCCCAAGGCTCCCCAGCGAGCAGTACTTC
CASSLGPRLPSEQYF
>TRBV5-4|NA|TRBJ2-3|NA
TGTGCCAGCAGCTTGGACGTGGGGGACCCTAGCACAGATACGCAGTATTTT
CASSLDVGDPSTDTQYF
>TRBV6-4|NA|TRBJ1-1|NA
TGTGCCAGCAGTGTAGCAGTCGGCACTGAAGCTTTCTTT
CASSVAVGTEAFF
>TRBV10-2|few|TRBJ1-2|NA
TGCGCCGCCTCATCGGTTGCCGATTTTGGCTACACCTTC
CAASSVADFGYTF
>TRBV27|few|TRBJ2-7|TRBD1
TGTGCCAGCAGTTTATCGGCAGGGGGCCGGAACGAGCAGTACTTC
CASSLSAGGRNEQYF
>TRBV4-3|NA|TRBJ1-3|NA
TGCGCCAGCAGCCAAGGTCCAGGGTTCCGAAACACCATATATTTT
CASSQGPGFRNTIYF
>TRBV20-1|NA|TRBJ2-1|NA
TGCAGTGCTAGCCCCGGGACCGGGACCTACGAGCAGTTCTTC
CSASPGTGTYEQFF
>TRBV6-6|NA|TRBJ1-6|NA
TGTGCCAGCAGGTTAGATTCACCCCTCCACTTT
CASRLDSPLHF
>TRBV5-1|NA|TRBJ2-7|NA
TGCGCCAGCAGCTTGTCTCAGGGCTATTCCTACGAGCAGTACTTC
CASSLSQGYSYEQYF
>TRBV29-1|NA|TRBJ2-3|NA
TGCAGCGTGTCGAGGGGGGCCGCCGTGGATACGCAGTATTTT
CSVSRGAAVDTQYF
>TRBV4-2|NA|TRBJ1-5|TRBD1
TGTGCCAGCAGCCAACTACAGGGGACAAACCAGCCCCAGCATTTT
CASSQLQGTNQPQHF
>TRBV5-1|NA|TRBJ2-5|TRBD2
TGCGCCAGCAGCTTCGGACTAGCGGGGGATCCCCAAGAGACCCAGTACTTC
CASSFGLAGDPQETQYF
>TRBV7-9|NA|TRBJ1-4|NA
TGTGCCAGCAGCTCGGGGCTAGATGAAAAACTGTTTTTT
CASSSGLDEKLFF
>TRBV2|NA|TRBJ2-7|TRBD1
TGTGCCAGCAGGTCCGGGACAGTCGGATACGAGCAGTACTTC
CASRSGTVGYEQYF
>TRBV4-2|NA|TRBJ1-1|NA
TGTGCCAGCAGCCAAGGAGGAACCTTGGGCCCCATGAACACTGAAGCTTTCTTT
CASSQGGTLGPMNTEAFF
>TRBV4-1|NA|TRBJ1-2|NA
TGCGCCAGCAGCCTCGGTGGTGCATATCCTTACGTTGGCTACACCTTC
CASSLGGAYPYVGYTF
>TRBV20-1|NA|TRBJ1-1|NA
TGCAGTGCCCCGGATTTTCCTGAAGCTTTCTTT
CSAPDFPEAFF
>TRBV7-8|NA|TRBJ2-3|NA
TGTGCCAGCAGCTTAGCGCGTGGCGTTACGACAGATACGCAGTATTTT
CASSLARGVTTDTQYF
>TRBV11-2|NA|TRBJ1-2|NA
TGTGCCAGCAGCTTAGCGGGGATTCTTTATGGCTACACCTTC
CASSLAGILYGYTF
>TRBV18|NA|TRBJ1-4|NA
TGTGCCAGCTCACCTCTGGGCGGGGGCATGGAGGAAAAACTGTTTTTT
CASSPLGGGMEEKLFF
>TRBV15|NA|TRBJ2-1|NA
TGTGCCACCAGCAGAGATTTCGAGACGGTCTACAATGAGCAGTTCTTC
CATSRDFETVYNEQFF
>TRBV5-6|NA|TRBJ2-1|TRBD2
TGTGCCAGCAGCTCGCGGGAGGGCAAAATCAATGAGCAGTTCTTC
CASSSREGKINEQFF
>TRBV24-1|NA|TRBJ2-1|NA
TGTGCCACCAGTGAATTGGCGGGGACTGAGCAGTTCTTC
CATSELAGTEQFF
>TRBV6-2/TRBV6-3|NA|TRBJ2-4|TRBD2
TGTGCCAGCAGGAGTGGGGCGGGGGGTTACAATGAGCAGTACTTC
CASRSGAGGYNEQYF
>TRBV4-2|NA|TRBJ1-5|NA
TGTGCCAGCAGCCTGACAGATCAAAACAGTCAGCCCCAGCATTTT
CASSLTDQNSQPQHF
>TRBV6-2/TRBV6-3|NA|TRBJ2-7|TRBD2
TGTGCCAGCAGTTACCGGTCTAGCGGGAGTTACGAGCAGTACTTC
CASSYRSSGSYEQYF
>TRBV4-1|NA|TRBJ2-7|NA
TGCGCCAGCAGCCAAGAACGCTCGGGCGAGCAGTACTTC
CASSQERSGEQYF
>TRBV7-2|many|TRBJ2-3|NA
TGTGCCAGCAGCTTAGTTGGAGCAGATACGCAGTATTTT
CASSLVGADTQYF
>TRBV11-2|NA|TRBJ1-2|NA
TGTGCCAGCAGCTCCTCAGGGGCTTCAGGCCACACCTTC
CASSSSGASGHTF
>TRBV25-1|once|TRBJ1-1|NA
TGTGCCAGCAGTGACAGTAGAGTTTCCGAAGCTTTCTTT
CASSDSRVSEAFF
>TRBV20-1|few|TRBJ2-5|NA
TGCAGTGCTAGGTGGGATATTTCAGAAGAGACCCAGTACTTC
CSARWDISEETQYF